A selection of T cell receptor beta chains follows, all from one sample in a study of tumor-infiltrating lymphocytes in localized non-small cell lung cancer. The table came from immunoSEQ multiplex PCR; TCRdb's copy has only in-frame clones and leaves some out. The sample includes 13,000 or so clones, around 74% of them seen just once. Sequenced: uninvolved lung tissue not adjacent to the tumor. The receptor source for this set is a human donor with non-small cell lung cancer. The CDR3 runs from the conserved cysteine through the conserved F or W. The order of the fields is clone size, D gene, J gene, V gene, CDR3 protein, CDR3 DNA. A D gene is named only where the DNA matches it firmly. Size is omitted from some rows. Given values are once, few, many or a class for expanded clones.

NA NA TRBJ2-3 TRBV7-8 CASSRGLPATDTQYF TGTGCCAGCAGCCGCGGGCTCCCGGCAACAGATACGCAGTATTTT
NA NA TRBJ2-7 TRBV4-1 CASSQEGSGVNYEQYF TGCGCCAGCAGCCAAGAAGGGTCAGGGGTTAACTACGAGCAGTACTTC
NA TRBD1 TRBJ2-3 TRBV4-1 CASSHVQGAGDTQYF TGCGCCAGCAGCCACGTACAGGGGGCCGGGGATACGCAGTATTTT
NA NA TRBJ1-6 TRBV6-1 CASSAFPAVYTSSYNSPLHF TGTGCCAGCAGTGCGTTTCCCGCGGTTTACACGAGCTCCTATAATTCACCCCTCCACTTT
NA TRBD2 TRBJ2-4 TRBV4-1 CASSQGTSGLGAKNIQYF TGCGCCAGCAGCCAAGGTACTAGCGGACTCGGTGCCAAAAACATTCAGTACTTC
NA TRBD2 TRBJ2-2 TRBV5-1 CASSLGTGLARANTGELFF TGCGCCAGCAGCTTAGGGACTGGACTAGCCAGGGCGAACACCGGGGAGCTGTTTTTT
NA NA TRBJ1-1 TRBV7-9 CASSLGEGSGANTEAFF TGTGCCAGCAGCTTAGGAGAGGGGTCGGGGGCGAACACTGAAGCTTTCTTT
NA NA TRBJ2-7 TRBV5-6 CASRAGVEGEQYF TGTGCCAGCAGGGCAGGGGTTGAAGGCGAGCAGTACTTC
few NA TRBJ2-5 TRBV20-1 CSARPQETQYF TGCAGTGCAAGACCCCAAGAGACCCAGTACTTC
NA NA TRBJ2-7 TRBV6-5 CASSYLAGANYEQYF TGTGCCAGCAGTTACCTGGCGGGGGCGAACTACGAGCAGTACTTC
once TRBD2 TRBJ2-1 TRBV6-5 CASSYSSGRLGNEQFF TGTGCCAGCAGTTACTCTTCCGGGAGGTTAGGCAATGAGCAGTTCTTC
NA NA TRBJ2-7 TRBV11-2 CASSRARYEQYF TGTGCCAGCAGCCGGGCTCGATACGAGCAGTACTTC
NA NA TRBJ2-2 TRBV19 CASRQGGTGELFF TGTGCCAGTAGACAGGGAGGGACCGGGGAGCTGTTTTTT
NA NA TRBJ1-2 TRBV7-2 CASSPISTANYGYTF TGTGCCAGCAGCCCAATATCGACAGCCAACTATGGCTACACCTTC
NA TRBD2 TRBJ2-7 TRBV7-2 CASSSRGTSGAGEQYF TGTGCCAGCAGCTCGAGGGGGACTAGCGGGGCCGGCGAGCAGTACTTC
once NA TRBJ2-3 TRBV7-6 CASSLAGQADTQYF TGTGCCAGCAGCTTGGCGGGCCAAGCAGATACGCAGTATTTT
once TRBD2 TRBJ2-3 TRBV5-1 CASSGGGANQDTQYF TGCGCCAGCAGCGGCGGGGGGGCGAATCAAGATACGCAGTATTTT
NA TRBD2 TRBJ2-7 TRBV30 CAWRREGQGEQYF TGTGCCTGGAGGAGGGAGGGGCAGGGCGAGCAGTACTTC
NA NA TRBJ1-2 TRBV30 CAWRPSLGGYTF TGTGCCTGGAGGCCTTCATTGGGGGGCTACACCTTC
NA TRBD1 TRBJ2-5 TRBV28 CASLTGVETQYF TGTGCCAGCTTGACAGGGGTAGAGACCCAGTACTTC
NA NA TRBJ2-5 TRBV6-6 CASSWAGLGQETQYF TGTGCCAGCTCATGGGCGGGCTTAGGGCAAGAGACCCAGTACTTC
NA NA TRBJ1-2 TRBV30 CAWSVSVPASMWGNGYTF TGTGCCTGGAGTGTTTCTGTACCCGCCTCGATGTGGGGGAACGGCTACACCTTC
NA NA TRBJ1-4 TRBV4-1 CASSQSEHTATNEKLFF TGCGCCAGCAGCCAAAGCGAACATACAGCAACTAATGAAAAACTGTTTTTT
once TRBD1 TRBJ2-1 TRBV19 CASSTRTGSSYNEQFF TGTGCCAGTAGTACCCGGACAGGGAGCTCCTACAATGAGCAGTTCTTC
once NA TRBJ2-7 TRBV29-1 CSAPYEQYF TGCAGCGCCCCCTACGAGCAGTACTTC
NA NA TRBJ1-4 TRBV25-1 CASSEPGRRNEKLFF TGTGCCAGCAGTGAACCGGGACGGAGGAATGAAAAACTGTTTTTT
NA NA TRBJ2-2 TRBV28 CASSLAREAGELFF TGTGCCAGCAGTTTAGCGCGAGAGGCCGGGGAGCTGTTTTTT